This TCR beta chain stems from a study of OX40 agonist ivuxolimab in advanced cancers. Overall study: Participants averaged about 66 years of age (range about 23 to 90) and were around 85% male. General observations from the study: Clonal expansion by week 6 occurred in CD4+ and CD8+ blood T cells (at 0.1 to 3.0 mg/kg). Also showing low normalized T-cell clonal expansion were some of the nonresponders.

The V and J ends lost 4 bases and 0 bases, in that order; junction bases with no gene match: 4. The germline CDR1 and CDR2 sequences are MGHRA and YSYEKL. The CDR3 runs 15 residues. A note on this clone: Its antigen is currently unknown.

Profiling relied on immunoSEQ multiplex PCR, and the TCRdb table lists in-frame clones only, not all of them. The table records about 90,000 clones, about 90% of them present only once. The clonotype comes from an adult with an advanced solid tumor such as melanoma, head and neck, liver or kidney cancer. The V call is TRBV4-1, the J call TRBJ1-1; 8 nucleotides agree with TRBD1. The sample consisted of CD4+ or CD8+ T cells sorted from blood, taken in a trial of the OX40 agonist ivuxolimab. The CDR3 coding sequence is TGCGCCAGCAGCCCGGGGGACAGGTTGAACACTGAAGCTTTCTTT. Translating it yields CASSPGDRLNTEAFF.